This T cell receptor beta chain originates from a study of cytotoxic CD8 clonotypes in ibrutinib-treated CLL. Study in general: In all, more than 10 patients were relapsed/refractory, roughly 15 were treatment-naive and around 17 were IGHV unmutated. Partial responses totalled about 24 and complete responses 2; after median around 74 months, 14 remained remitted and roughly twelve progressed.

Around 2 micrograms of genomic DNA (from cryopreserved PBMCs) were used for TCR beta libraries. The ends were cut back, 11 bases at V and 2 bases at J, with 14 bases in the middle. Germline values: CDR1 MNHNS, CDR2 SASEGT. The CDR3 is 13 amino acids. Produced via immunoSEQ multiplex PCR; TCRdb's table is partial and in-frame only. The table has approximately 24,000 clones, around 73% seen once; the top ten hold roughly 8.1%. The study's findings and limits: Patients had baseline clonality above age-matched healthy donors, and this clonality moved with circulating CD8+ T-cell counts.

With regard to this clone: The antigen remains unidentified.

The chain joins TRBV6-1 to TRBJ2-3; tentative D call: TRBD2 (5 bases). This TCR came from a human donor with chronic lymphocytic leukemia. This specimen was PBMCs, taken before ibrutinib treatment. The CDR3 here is CASGLGYTDTQYF. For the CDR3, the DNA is TGTGCCTCTGGACTCGGATACACAGATACGCAGTATTTT.